This TCR beta chain was retrieved from a study of T-cell reconstitution after alpha-beta-depleted transplantation in children. CDR3 length: 16 amino acids. After removal of 4 bases from V and 0 bases from J, the junction contained 8 bases not matched to a gene. Unique molecular identifiers were built into the TCRbeta library. TCRdb independently ran MiXCR on the PCR reads; one entry per CDR3 protein. This table holds 200,000 to 250,000 distinct CDR3 sequences, roughly 11% found once. This clonotype was seen ten or more times. Sequencing used PBMCs, obtained before TCRalphabeta/CD19-depleted stem cell transplant. The TCR comes from a child younger than two with acute myeloid leukemia, due to receive a stem cell transplant. The J gene is TRBJ2-7, the V gene TRBV12-3 or TRBV12-4; 8 bases fit TRBD1. The CDR3 spells CASSSTGQDLSYEQYF. DNA for the CDR3: TGTGCCAGCAGTTCGACGGGACAGGACCTCTCCTACGAGCAGTACTTC.